This T cell receptor beta chain was captured in a study of shared clonotypes between healthy human individuals. CDR3 length: 15 amino acids. With V trimmed by 5 bases and J by 5 bases, 10 bases remained unmatched. In germline, CDR1 is SEHNR, CDR2 FQNEAQ (reference sequence). A single count supports this clone. Measured with immunoSEQ multiplex PCR; TCRdb has only the in-frame clones, and not every one. The profile shows some 470,000 clones, 60% to 85% of them singletons. Source material: PBMCs. The sequence derives from a woman between 40 and 55 years old in good health. Some clones in this sample may be carry-over from other donors' samples. The chain joins TRBV7-9 to TRBJ2-5; 8 bases fit TRBD2. CDR3 loop: CASSPPSGGSETQYF. CDR3 DNA: TGTGCCAGCAGCCCTCCGAGCGGGGGTAGTGAGACCCAGTACTTC.